This T cell receptor beta chain was identified in a study of cytomegalovirus exposure and HLA in healthy donors. General study points: Some V segments could not be told apart, so they were left out, TRBV6-2 and TRBV6-3 among them. Despite most TCR sequences being rare, some public TCRs occurred in many donors.

A note on this clone: Antigen unknown.

V was cut by 0 bases and J by 4 bases, with 13 bases left in between. Germline V gene sequence: CDR1 SGDLS, CDR2 YYNGEE. The CDR3 is made up of 16 amino acids. The study ran its PCR with 60 Vbeta and 13 Jbeta primers. Using immunoSEQ multiplex PCR, the repertoire was profiled, and TCRdb retains in-frame clones only, with some absent. The sample shows about 200,000 clones, 60% to 85% of them seen only once. The specimen sequenced was PBMCs. V and J are TRBV9 and TRBJ2-2; possible D gene TRBD2, 6 bases. The origin of this receptor is a man aged 40-55 years in good health and CMV-seronegative. DNA for the CDR3: TGTGCCAGCAGCGTAGCAGGCCTAGCGACCACCGGGGAGCTGTTTTTT. It codes for CASSVAGLATTGELFF.